Presented here are 15 T cell receptor beta chains from one specimen sequenced in a study of OX40 agonist ivuxolimab in advanced cancers. Generated by immunoSEQ multiplex PCR, the TCRdb table keeps only in-frame clones and is missing some. The table shows about 73,000 clones, with around nine tenths occurring only once. Sequenced here: CD4+ or CD8+ T cells sorted from blood, sampled in a trial of the OX40 agonist ivuxolimab. These receptors all stem from an adult with an advanced solid tumor such as melanoma, head and neck, liver or kidney cancer.

CDR3 sequence reads: CASRPEKGNGELFF. The CDR3 bases are TGTGCCAGCAGGCCGGAAAAAGGGAACGGGGAGCTGTTTTTT. The V call is TRBV6-4, the J call TRBJ2-2; D uncertain. V dropped 6 bases and J dropped 7 bases, with 15 bases sitting between them. CDR1 and CDR2 from the germline V gene are MRHNA and SNTAGT. CDR3 length equals 14 residues.

The genes are TRBV18 and TRBJ2-5; D might be TRBD1 (6 bases). CDR1 KGHSH and CDR2 LQKENI come from the germline V gene. The CDR3 runs 17 residues. V dropped 1 base and J dropped 5 bases, with 20 bases sitting between them. This CDR3 reads CASSPLPFVPQGETQYF. CDR3 bases: TGTGCCAGCTCACCACTACCGTTTGTCCCGCAGGGGGAGACCCAGTACTTC.

This clone has just one count. V usage is TRBV9 and J usage is TRBJ2-7; the D gene is possibly TRBD1 (5 bases). Trimming cost V 7 bases and J 2 bases, with 16 bases left between them. Germline V gene lookup returns CDR1 SGDLS and CDR2 YYNGEE. This CDR3 has 14 amino acids. The chain's CDR3 is CASAESAGTYEQYF. The CDR3 DNA reads as TGTGCCAGCGCTGAATCGGCAGGGACCTACGAGCAGTACTTC.

This chain connects TRBV19 to TRBJ1-4, with D possibly matching TRBD1 (5 bases). The CDR3 consists of 14 residues. Germline CDR1 LNHDA, CDR2 SQIVND (reference sequence). Trimming took 2 bases from V and 13 from J, leaving 17 bases between them. The CDR3 reads CASSISGTQPALFF. In DNA, the CDR3 is TGTGCCAGTAGTATATCGGGGACCCAACCCGCACTGTTTTTT.

This clone was found once. This chain connects TRBV5-4 to TRBJ2-7; unclear D gene. Germline CDR1 and CDR2: SGHNT and YYREEE (reference sequence). Trimming removed 0 bases at V and 5 bases at J, with 9 bases between. The CDR3 loop spans 13 amino acids. CDR3 sequence reads: CASSLGSRDEQYF. For the CDR3, the DNA is TGTGCCAGCAGCTTGGGGTCTAGGGACGAGCAGTACTTC.

This clone turned up a few times. This chain uses TRBV19 with TRBJ1-5, with TRBD1 matching over 9 bases. V lost 10 bases, J lost 2 bases, and 6 bases stayed unmatched. CDR3 length: 14 amino acids. Germline CDR1 reads LNHDA; CDR2 reads SQIVND (reference sequence). This CDR3 is CATRRTGGNQPQHF. The CDR3 coding sequence is TGTGCCACGAGACGGACAGGGGGCAATCAGCCCCAGCATTTT. The variable domain in full, with the rest retrieved from reference TRBV19 and TRBJ1-5, is DGGITQSPKYLFRKEGQNVTLSCEQNLNHDAMYWYRQDPGQGLRLIYYSQIVNDFQKGDIAEGYSVSREKKESFPLTVTSAQKNPTAFYLCATRRTGGNQPQHFGDGTRLSIL.

The chain combines TRBV30 with TRBJ1-2, with D perhaps matching TRBD1 (5 bases). The CDR3 has 12 amino acids. Germline CDR1 reads GTSNPN; CDR2 reads SVGIG (reference sequence). The ends were cut back, 2 bases at V and 7 bases at J, with 11 bases in the middle. This chain's CDR3 is CAWSNGGLGYTF. In nucleotides, the CDR3 is TGTGCCTGGAGTAACGGGGGTCTTGGCTACACCTTC.

This clone has a single count. The rearrangement joins TRBV29-1 to TRBJ2-6; 10 nucleotides line up with TRBD1. The germline V gene encodes CDR1 SQVTM and CDR2 ANQGSEA. This CDR3 has 16 amino acids. V shed 3 bases, J shed 4 bases, and the junction held 6 bases outside the gene matches. In nucleotides, the CDR3 is TGCAGCGTTGAGGGACAGGGGTTCGGAGGGGCCAACGTCCTGACTTTC. Its protein product is CSVEGQGFGGANVLTF.

The V and J genes are TRBV7-6 and TRBJ1-5; TRBD1 aligns across 10 bases. Germline CDR1 SGHVS, CDR2 FNYEAQ. V trimming: 1 base; J trimming: 1 base; junction bases outside the gene matches: 19. CDR3 length equals 22 residues. Here the CDR3 reads CASSLDLCPRDRGRPSNQPQHF. The CDR3 DNA sequence: TGTGCCAGCAGCTTAGACCTATGCCCCCGGGACAGGGGACGTCCGAGCAATCAGCCCCAGCATTTT. The full variable domain, rest sourced from reference TRBV7-6 and TRBJ1-5, is GAGVSQSPRYKVTKRGQDVALRCDPISGHVSLYWYRQALGQGPEFLTYFNYEAQQDKSGLPNDRFSAERPEGSISTLTIQRTEQRDSAMYRCASSLDLCPRDRGRPSNQPQHFGDGTRLSIL.

The chain carries TRBV6-6 and TRBJ1-4; 7 bases are shared with TRBD1. V shed 6 bases and J 2 bases; nucleotides not matched to a gene: 3. Germline CDR1 MNHNY, CDR2 SVGAGI (reference sequence). This CDR3 comprises 14 residues. DNA for the CDR3: TGTGCCAGCAGCTTACAGGGGACTAATGAAAAACTGTTTTTT. It yields the protein CASSLQGTNEKLFF.

The chain uses TRBV6-6 and TRBJ2-7; 8 bases agree with TRBD1. This CDR3 has 14 amino acids. Germline V gene data show CDR1 as MNHNY and CDR2 as SVGAGI (reference sequence). The V and J ends lost 5 bases and 6 bases, in that order; junction bases with no gene match: 9. The CDR3 here is CASSQRTGTAEQYF. DNA for the CDR3: TGTGCCAGCAGTCAACGGACAGGGACTGCCGAGCAGTACTTC.

The J gene is TRBJ2-1, the V gene TRBV6-6, with TRBD2 matching over 8 bases. The CDR3 extends over 16 amino acids. CDR1 is MNHNY and CDR2 is SVGAGI in the germline V gene (reference sequence). Unmatched junction bases numbered 9, after V lost 7 bases and J lost 1 base. The CDR3 spells CASITPSGHSYNEQFF. Written as DNA, the CDR3 is TGTGCCAGCATCACCCCTAGCGGGCATTCCTACAATGAGCAGTTCTTC.

The chain carries TRBV9 and TRBJ2-2; D call uncertain. CDR3 length: 14 residues. V lost 0 bases to trimming and J lost 6 bases, with 9 bases between them. Germline lookup yields CDR1 SGDLS and CDR2 YYNGEE. Here the CDR3 reads CASSVAVVSGELFF. In DNA form, the CDR3 reads TGTGCCAGCAGCGTAGCGGTGGTGTCCGGGGAGCTGTTTTTT.

This chain links TRBV19 with TRBJ2-5; D might be TRBD1 or TRBD2, each matching 7 bases. Trimming left V 5 bases short and J 6 bases short, with 16 bases between. The CDR3 is 14 amino acids. From germline, CDR1 is LNHDA and CDR2 SQIVND (reference sequence). CDR3 DNA sequence: TGTGCCAGTAGTGTCCAGGGGGGGCTGAAGACCCAGTACTTC. Protein product: CASSVQGGLKTQYF.

This sequence joins TRBV5-1 and TRBJ1-4, with D perhaps TRBD1 (5 bases). CDR1 is SGHRS, CDR2 YFSETQ, per germline. Trimming removed 0 bases at V and 4 bases at J, with 16 bases between. The CDR3 contains 17 residues. CDR3 nucleotides: TGCGCCAGCAGCTTGGGGAATTGGGGACGGCTTAATGAAAAACTGTTTTTT. Translated: CASSLGNWGRLNEKLFF.